This T cell receptor beta chain was recovered during a study of blood T cells in healthy people across ages. Study findings and constraints: The fall in TCR beta diversity per million T cells was roughly linear with age. Strong correlation existed between TCR beta diversity and naive T cell percentage.

Unmatched junction bases numbered 8, after V lost 8 bases and J lost 2 bases. Germline loops: CDR1 MDHEN, CDR2 SYDVKM. This CDR3 has 15 residues. Using a J-beta primer mix together with a sample-barcoded 5' primer, a second PCR was run for roughly 6 to 11 cycles. Through a template-switch adaptor with 12 random nucleotides, each cDNA molecule received a tag. TCRdb itself ran the 5' RACE reads through MiXCR, one entry per CDR3 protein. The repertoire consists of around 900,000 distinct CDR3 sequences, with roughly half occurring once and the leading ten covering around 21%. The table lists this clonotype with a few counts. Its antigen is currently unknown. The amount of total RNA extracted per sample was at least 6 micrograms.

This TCR came from an older woman in good health. The J gene is TRBJ2-3, the V gene TRBV28; 9 bases line up with TRBD2. Sequences were obtained from blood. In nucleotides, the CDR3 is TGTGCCAGCCCCCCACGGGGACTAGCCACAGATACGCAGTATTTT. Its translation is CASPPRGLATDTQYF.